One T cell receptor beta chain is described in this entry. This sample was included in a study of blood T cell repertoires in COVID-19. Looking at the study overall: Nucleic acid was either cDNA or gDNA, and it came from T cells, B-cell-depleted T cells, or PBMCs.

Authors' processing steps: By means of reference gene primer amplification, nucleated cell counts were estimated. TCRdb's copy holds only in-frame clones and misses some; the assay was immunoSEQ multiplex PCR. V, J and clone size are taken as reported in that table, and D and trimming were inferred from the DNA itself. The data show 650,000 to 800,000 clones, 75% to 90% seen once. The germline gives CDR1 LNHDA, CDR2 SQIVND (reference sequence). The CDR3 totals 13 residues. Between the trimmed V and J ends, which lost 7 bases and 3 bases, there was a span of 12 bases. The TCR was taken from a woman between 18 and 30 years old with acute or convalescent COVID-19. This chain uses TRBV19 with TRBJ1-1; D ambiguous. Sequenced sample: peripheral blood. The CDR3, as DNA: TGTGCCAGTACCGAGAAACAGTACACTGAAGCTTTCTTT. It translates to CASTEKQYTEAFF.